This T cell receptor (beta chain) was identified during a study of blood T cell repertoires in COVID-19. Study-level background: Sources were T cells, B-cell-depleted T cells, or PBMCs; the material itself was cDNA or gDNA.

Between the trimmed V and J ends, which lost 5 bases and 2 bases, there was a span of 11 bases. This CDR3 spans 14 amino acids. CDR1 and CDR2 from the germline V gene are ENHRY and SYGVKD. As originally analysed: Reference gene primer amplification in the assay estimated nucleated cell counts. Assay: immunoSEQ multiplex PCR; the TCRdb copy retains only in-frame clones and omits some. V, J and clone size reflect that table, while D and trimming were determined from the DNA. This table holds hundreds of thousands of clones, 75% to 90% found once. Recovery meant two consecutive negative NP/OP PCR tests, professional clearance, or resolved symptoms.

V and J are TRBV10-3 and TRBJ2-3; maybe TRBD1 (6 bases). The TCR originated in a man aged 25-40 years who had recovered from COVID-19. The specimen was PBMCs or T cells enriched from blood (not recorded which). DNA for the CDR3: TGTGCCATCAGTCAGGGGCTAGTCACAGATACGCAGTATTTT. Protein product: CAISQGLVTDTQYF.